The rows below give T cell receptor beta chains drawn from one sample of a study of blood T cell repertoires in COVID-19. Sequenced by immunoSEQ multiplex PCR; TCRdb stores in-frame clones only, minus some. The sample shows about 380,000 clones, roughly 91% of them seen only once. Source material: PBMCs or T cells enriched from blood (not recorded which). The receptors shown here come from a woman aged 18-30 years who had recovered from COVID-19. Each CDR3 is given with its conserved first and last residue. The D gene is left open where the match is weak. Only part of the rows carry a size: once, few, many, or a class if the clone is expanded.

DNA,CDR3,size,J,V,D
TGTGCCAGCAGAGGACAGCCGTCGGTGGGTGAAGCTTTCTTT,CASRGQPSVGEAFF,NA,TRBJ1-1,TRBV2,NA
TGTGCCAGCAGCGCCCGAGGGAAGGGGGCAGATACGCAGTATTTT,CASSARGKGADTQYF,NA,TRBJ2-3,TRBV11-3,NA
TGTGCCAGCAGTTTCCGGGACAGAGACAATCAGCCCCAGCATTTT,CASSFRDRDNQPQHF,NA,TRBJ1-5,TRBV28,TRBD1
TGCGCCAGCAGCTTGGCAAAGACTAGCGGGGGGGCCTCAGATACGCAGTATTTT,CASSLAKTSGGASDTQYF,once,TRBJ2-3,TRBV5-1,TRBD2
TGCGCCAGCAGCCCAAGACAGGGTATGGACGCCTACGAGCAGTACTTC,CASSPRQGMDAYEQYF,NA,TRBJ2-7,TRBV5-1,TRBD1
TGTGCCAGCAGCTTGGTCGGGGACACCATATATTTT,CASSLVGDTIYF,NA,TRBJ1-3,TRBV5-6,NA
TGTGCCTGGAGTGACAGGGACCGCTATGGCTACACCTTC,CAWSDRDRYGYTF,NA,TRBJ1-2,TRBV30,NA
TGTGCCAGCAGTTACTCGATGGGGGCCACTCAGCCCCAGCATTTT,CASSYSMGATQPQHF,NA,TRBJ1-5,TRBV6-5,NA
TGTGCCAGCAGCTCTCGGGGGAGCGGGGGGTCCAATGAGCAGTTCTTC,CASSSRGSGGSNEQFF,NA,TRBJ2-1,TRBV5-6,TRBD2
TGCGCCAGCAGCTTGTTTGCGGGACAGGGGTCAGGCGAGCAGTACTTC,CASSLFAGQGSGEQYF,NA,TRBJ2-7,TRBV5-1,TRBD1
TGTGCCAGCAGCCAAGATATCCGGTCAACTTATGGCTACACCTTC,CASSQDIRSTYGYTF,NA,TRBJ1-2,TRBV3-1/TRBV3-2,NA
TGTGCCAGCAGCTTAGAGCTAGAAGGGGAGCTGTTTTTT,CASSLELEGELFF,NA,TRBJ2-2,TRBV7-9,NA
TGTGCCAGCAGCGCCCAGGCTACAGGGGGATCACCCCTCCACTTT,CASSAQATGGSPLHF,NA,TRBJ1-6,TRBV9,TRBD1
TGTGCCACCAGGGACAGGGGGCTATACGAGCAGTACTTC,CATRDRGLYEQYF,NA,TRBJ2-7,TRBV15,TRBD1
TGCGCCAGCAGCCCGTTGGGGGGAGGTAGGGCTGAAGCTTTCTTT,CASSPLGGGRAEAFF,NA,TRBJ1-1,TRBV5-1,NA
TGTGCCAGCTCATCATACAATGAGCAGTTCTTC,CASSSYNEQFF,NA,TRBJ2-1,TRBV18,NA
TGTGCCAGCAGCTCCCCCTTGGGGGGGGCGGGGGAGCAGCCCCAGCATTTT,CASSSPLGGAGEQPQHF,NA,TRBJ1-5,TRBV7-8,NA
TGTGCCAGCAGTCCGGGACTAGAAGTGGAGACCCAGTACTTC,CASSPGLEVETQYF,NA,TRBJ2-5,TRBV6-6,TRBD2
TGTGCTAGCAGCCCCCGGACAGGGGAGACCGGGGAGCTGTTTTTT,CASSPRTGETGELFF,NA,TRBJ2-2,TRBV7-7,TRBD1
TGTGCCAGTAGTGGGGACAGGGGATCCTACGAGCAGTACTTC,CASSGDRGSYEQYF,NA,TRBJ2-7,TRBV19,TRBD1
TGCGCCAGCAGGCATCTAGCCGGGACTAGCGGGGGGGGCCTTCCCACAGATACGCAGTATTTT,CASRHLAGTSGGGLPTDTQYF,NA,TRBJ2-3,TRBV4-1,TRBD2
TGTGCCAGCAGCCAAGATGGGGTCGCGGGTTGGGAAAAACTGTTTTTT,CASSQDGVAGWEKLFF,NA,TRBJ1-4,TRBV4-2,NA
TGCGCCAGCAGCCACCTCACCGGGACTAGCGGGGGGTATAGCTCCTACAATGAGCAGTTCTTC,CASSHLTGTSGGYSSYNEQFF,NA,TRBJ2-1,TRBV4-1,TRBD2
TGTGCCAGCAGCGGGGACAGTCATTCCTACGAGCAGTACTTC,CASSGDSHSYEQYF,NA,TRBJ2-7,TRBV7-9,TRBD1
TGTGCCAGCAACCCGACCGGGACACCTCTAATGGGGATGAACACTGAAGCTTTCTTT,CASNPTGTPLMGMNTEAFF,NA,TRBJ1-1,TRBV3-1/TRBV3-2,NA
TGTGCCAGCAGGGATCCCAGGGGGAACACTGAAGCTTTCTTT,CASRDPRGNTEAFF,NA,TRBJ1-1,TRBV2,NA
TGTGCCAGCAGTTTAGGGCAGGGGACGACCTATGGCTACACCTTC,CASSLGQGTTYGYTF,once,TRBJ1-2,TRBV28,NA
TGTGCCAGTAGGGCAGGGCGGCTCTTGGGAAACACCATATATTTT,CASRAGRLLGNTIYF,NA,TRBJ1-3,TRBV19,NA
TGTGCCAGCAGCCGGGGGACAGACTTTTACGAGCAGTACTTC,CASSRGTDFYEQYF,NA,TRBJ2-7,TRBV7-6,NA
TGTGCCAGCAGTTCGACAGGCCTTAGCAATCAGCCCCAGCATTTT,CASSSTGLSNQPQHF,NA,TRBJ1-5,TRBV6-5,NA
TGTGCCAGCAGCATTTCGGGGGACTATGGCTACACCTTC,CASSISGDYGYTF,once,TRBJ1-2,TRBV11-2,NA
TGTGCCAGCAGCTTATCGGGTCGGGAGACCCAGTACTTC,CASSLSGRETQYF,few,TRBJ2-5,TRBV7-3,NA
TGTGCCAGCAGCCGGGACATGGGGGGCTACACCTTC,CASSRDMGGYTF,NA,TRBJ1-2,TRBV7-6,NA
TGTGCCAGAAGCGGGCGTGGCTACACCTTC,CARSGRGYTF,NA,TRBJ1-2,TRBV5-3,NA
TGCGCCAGCAGCCAATGGTCGGGACAGGGGTCTTCACCCCTCCACTTT,CASSQWSGQGSSPLHF,NA,TRBJ1-6,TRBV4-1,TRBD1
TGCGCCAGCAGCTTGGACGGGGGGGGTTACGAGCAGTACTTC,CASSLDGGGYEQYF,NA,TRBJ2-7,TRBV5-1,TRBD2
TGTGCCAGCAGCCTCCGGGGAGCGGGGGGTTTTCAAGAGACCCAGTACTTC,CASSLRGAGGFQETQYF,once,TRBJ2-5,TRBV9,TRBD2
TGTGCCAGCAGCTCCGCGGGAGGGGGAAACACCATATATTTT,CASSSAGGGNTIYF,NA,TRBJ1-3,TRBV7-9,NA
TGCGCCAGCAGCGACAGTTCTCTTAACTATGGCTACACCTTC,CASSDSSLNYGYTF,NA,TRBJ1-2,TRBV5-1,NA
TGTGCCAGTTCAAGTTTCGGGGAAGGCTATGGCTACACCTTC,CASSSFGEGYGYTF,NA,TRBJ1-2,TRBV18,NA
TGTGCCAGCAGCTTACAGGGGGCCCACGAGCAGTACTTC,CASSLQGAHEQYF,NA,TRBJ2-7,TRBV27,TRBD1
TGTGCCAGCAGTTACTCATCCGGGGATTCACCCCTCCACTTT,CASSYSSGDSPLHF,once,TRBJ1-6,TRBV6-5,NA
TGTGCCAGCAGTGGTGGACTGACAGGCGGTAGTTCACCCCTCCACTTT,CASSGGLTGGSSPLHF,NA,TRBJ1-6,TRBV25-1,NA
TGCGCCAGCAGCCAGACGGGACAGGGATTCTACGAGCAGTACTTC,CASSQTGQGFYEQYF,NA,TRBJ2-7,TRBV4-3,TRBD1
TGTGCCAGCAGGCGGGACAGGGATCGAGGCTACACCTTC,CASRRDRDRGYTF,NA,TRBJ1-2,TRBV5-5,TRBD1
TGTGCCACCGCCGGCCAGGTGGGGGGCACTGAAGCTTTCTTT,CATAGQVGGTEAFF,NA,TRBJ1-1,TRBV19,NA